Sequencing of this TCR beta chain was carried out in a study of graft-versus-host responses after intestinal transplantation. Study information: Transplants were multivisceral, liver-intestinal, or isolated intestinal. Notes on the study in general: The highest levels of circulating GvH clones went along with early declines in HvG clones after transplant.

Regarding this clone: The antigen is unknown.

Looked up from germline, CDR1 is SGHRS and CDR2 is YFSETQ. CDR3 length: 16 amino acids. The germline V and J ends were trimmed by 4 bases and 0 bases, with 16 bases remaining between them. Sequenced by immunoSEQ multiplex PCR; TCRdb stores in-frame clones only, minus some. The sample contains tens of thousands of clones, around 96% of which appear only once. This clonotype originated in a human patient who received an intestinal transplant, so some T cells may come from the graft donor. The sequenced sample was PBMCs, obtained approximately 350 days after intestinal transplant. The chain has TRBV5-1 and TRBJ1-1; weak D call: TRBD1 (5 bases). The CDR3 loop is CASSLRQWTMNTEAFF. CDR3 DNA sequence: TGCGCCAGCAGCCTGAGACAGTGGACTATGAACACTGAAGCTTTCTTT.